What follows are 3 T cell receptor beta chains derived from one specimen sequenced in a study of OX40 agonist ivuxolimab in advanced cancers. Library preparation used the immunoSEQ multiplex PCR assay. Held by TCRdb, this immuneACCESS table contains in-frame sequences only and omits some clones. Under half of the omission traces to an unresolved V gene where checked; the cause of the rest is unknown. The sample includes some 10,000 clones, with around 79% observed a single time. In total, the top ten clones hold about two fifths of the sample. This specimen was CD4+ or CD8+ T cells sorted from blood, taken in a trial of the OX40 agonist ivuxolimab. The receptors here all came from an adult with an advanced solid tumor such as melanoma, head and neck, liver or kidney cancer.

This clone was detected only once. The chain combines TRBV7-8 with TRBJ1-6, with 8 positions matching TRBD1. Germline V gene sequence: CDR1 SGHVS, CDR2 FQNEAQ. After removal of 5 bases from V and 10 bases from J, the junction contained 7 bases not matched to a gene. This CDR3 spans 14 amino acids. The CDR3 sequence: CASSTEQGASPLHF. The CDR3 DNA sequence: TGTGCCAGCAGCACCGAGCAGGGGGCCTCACCCCTCCACTTT.

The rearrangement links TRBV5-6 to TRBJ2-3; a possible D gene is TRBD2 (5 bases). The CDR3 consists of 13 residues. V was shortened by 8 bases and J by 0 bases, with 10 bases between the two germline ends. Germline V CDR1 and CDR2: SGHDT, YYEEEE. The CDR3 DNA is TGTGCCAGTCTACAGCGGAGCACAGATACGCAGTATTTT. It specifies CASLQRSTDTQYF.

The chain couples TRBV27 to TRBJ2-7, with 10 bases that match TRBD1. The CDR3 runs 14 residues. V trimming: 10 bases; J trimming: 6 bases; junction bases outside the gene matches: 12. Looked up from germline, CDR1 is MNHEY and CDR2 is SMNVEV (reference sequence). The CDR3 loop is CATFSGTGASEQYF. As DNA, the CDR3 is TGTGCCACCTTCTCCGGGACAGGGGCCTCCGAGCAGTACTTC.